The 28 T cell receptor beta chains below all came from one sample that was sequenced in a study of CD8+ T cells in alopecia areata. The treatment was: oral pan-JAK inhibitor, 5-10 mg twice daily. Once RNA had been extracted, it was reverse transcribed into cDNA to act as the sequencing template. Using immunoSEQ multiplex PCR, the repertoire was profiled, and TCRdb retains in-frame clones only, with some absent. The sample has some 200,000 clones; approximately 40% are singletons. The sequenced sample was CD4+ T cells sorted from blood, obtained at approximately week 36, from a patient treated with tofacitinib. These receptors were obtained from a human donor with alopecia areata.

The V gene is TRBV14, the J gene TRBJ2-1, with TRBD2 identical over 9 bases. The germline V gene has CDR1 SGHDN and CDR2 FVKESK. CDR3 length: 18 residues. V trimming: 1 base; J trimming: 2 bases; junction bases outside the gene matches: 9. The DNA of the CDR3 is TGTGCCAGCAGCCAAGGCCCCCGACTAGCGGTTACCTACAATGAGCAGTTCTTC. Its protein is CASSQGPRLAVTYNEQFF.

This CDR3 is CASGQAGGTEAFF. CDR3 sequence (DNA): TGCGCCAGCGGTCAGGCTGGCGGCACTGAAGCTTTCTTT. The chain carries TRBV5-1 and TRBJ1-1; D remains unclear. Germline V gene data show CDR1 as SGHRS and CDR2 as YFSETQ. The CDR3 covers 13 residues. Trimming removed 7 bases from V and 4 bases from J, with 14 bases in between.

The gene calls are TRBV5-4 and TRBJ2-5, with 7 bases matching TRBD1. CDR3 length: 13 amino acids. Germline V gene data show CDR1 as SGHNT and CDR2 as YYREEE (reference sequence). Unmatched junction bases numbered 3, after V lost 4 bases and J lost 3 bases. The DNA of the CDR3 is TGTGCCAGCAGCCTACAGGGGAAAGAGACCCAGTACTTC. Its translation is CASSLQGKETQYF.

V gene TRBV19 combines with J gene TRBJ2-1; 11 positions match TRBD2. Germline CDR1 is LNHDA and CDR2 is SQIVND (reference sequence). CDR3 length: 17 residues. The junction had 23 bases not matched to a gene; V was cut back by 7 bases and J by 15 bases. CDR3 sequence: CASKGRGGSGRADGPFF. CDR3 in DNA: TGTGCCAGTAAGGGCAGGGGGGGTAGCGGGAGGGCCGATGGACCGTTCTTC.

The DNA of the CDR3 is TGCGCCAGCAGCACCCGGGACAGCGATGAAAAACTGTTTTTT. Encoded protein: CASSTRDSDEKLFF. J is TRBJ1-4 and V is TRBV5-1; 7 bases are shared with TRBD1. The CDR3 spans 14 residues. After removal of 4 bases from V and 6 bases from J, the junction contained 6 bases not matched to a gene. Germline lookup yields CDR1 SGHRS and CDR2 YFSETQ.

The rearrangement uses TRBV7-2 and TRBJ1-3; D possibly corresponds to TRBD1 (5 bases). CDR1 and CDR2 from the germline V gene are SGHTA and FQGNSA. V was shortened by 5 bases and J by 1 base, with 12 bases between the two germline ends. This CDR3 is built from 15 residues. The CDR3: CASSAPGLSGNTIYF. The CDR3 nucleotides read TGTGCCAGCAGCGCCCCAGGGTTATCTGGAAACACCATATATTTT.

The chain carries TRBV9 and TRBJ2-5; 8 bases agree with TRBD1. Per the germline V gene, CDR1 is SGDLS and CDR2 is YYNGEE. Unmatched junction bases numbered 12, after V lost 0 bases and J lost 5 bases. The CDR3 is 17 amino acids. The CDR3 coding sequence is TGTGCCAGCAGCGTAGGGGGGACAGGCCTCGGGGTGGAGACCCAGTACTTC. Protein: CASSVGGTGLGVETQYF. The whole variable domain, remainder taken from reference TRBV9 and TRBJ2-5, is DSGVTQTPKHLITATGQRVTLRCSPRSGDLSVYWYQQSLDQGLQFLIQYYNGEERAKGNILERFSAQQFPDLHSELNLSSLELGDSALYFCASSVGGTGLGVETQYFGPGTRLLVL.

This chain connects TRBV6-6 to TRBJ1-1, with no clear D. Deletions cut 5 bases from V and 1 base from J, with 11 bases between. The germline gives CDR1 MNHNY, CDR2 SVGAGI (reference sequence). This CDR3 spans 14 amino acids. This CDR3 reads CASSQPDKNTEAFF. The CDR3 nucleotides read TGTGCCAGCAGTCAACCCGACAAGAACACTGAAGCTTTCTTT.

The chain joins TRBV7-3 to TRBJ2-5; TRBD2 might be the D (6 bases). V was cut by 1 base and J by 4 bases, with 19 bases left in between. Germline CDR1 and CDR2: SGHTA and FQGTGA. The CDR3 extends over 17 amino acids. CDR3 in amino acids: CASSLSTSRSIRETQYF. DNA of the CDR3: TGTGCCAGCAGCTTAAGCACTAGCCGTTCAATTCGAGAGACCCAGTACTTC.

This clone turned up a few times. The rearrangement uses TRBV7-2 and TRBJ2-2, with D perhaps matching TRBD1 or TRBD2 (5 bases each). This CDR3 is built from 15 residues. Trimming pared 8 bases from V and 5 bases from J, leaving 18 bases between. Germline lookup yields CDR1 SGHTA and CDR2 FQGNSA. The CDR3: CASAWGYSGTGELFF. In DNA form, the CDR3 reads TGTGCCAGCGCATGGGGGTATTCAGGGACCGGGGAGCTGTTTTTT.

The genes are TRBV30 and TRBJ1-1; D not resolved. From germline, CDR1 is GTSNPN and CDR2 SVGIG (reference sequence). V lost 0 bases to trimming and J lost 6 bases, with 14 bases between them. The CDR3 has 14 residues. The CDR3 reads CAWSVFPSKSEAFF. CDR3 DNA sequence: TGTGCCTGGAGTGTATTCCCCAGTAAATCTGAAGCTTTCTTT.

This rearrangement joins TRBV29-1 to TRBJ1-4, with 8 bases aligning to TRBD1. The CDR3 loop spans 14 amino acids. Germline V gene lookup returns CDR1 SQVTM and CDR2 ANQGSEA. V trimming: 7 bases; J trimming: 3 bases; junction bases outside the gene matches: 7. The CDR3, as DNA: TGCAGCGCTCGCCAGGGGGCGGCTAATGAAAAACTGTTTTTT. This translates into CSARQGAANEKLFF.

The V call is TRBV18, the J call TRBJ2-3, with D possibly matching TRBD2 (6 bases). CDR1 is KGHSH, CDR2 LQKENI, per germline. Trimming removed 3 bases at V and 13 bases at J, with 23 bases between. CDR3 size: 15 residues. CDR3 nucleotide sequence: TGTGCCAGCTCACCCGGGACTCCACGTTCGTCGTGGGAGTATTTT. Encoded protein: CASSPGTPRSSWEYF.

The chain combines TRBV5-1 with TRBJ2-5; D possibly corresponds to TRBD2 (6 bases). The CDR3 has 13 amino acids. Germline values: CDR1 SGHRS, CDR2 YFSETQ. The V end was cut by 7 bases, the J end by 2 bases, with 12 bases between. Written as DNA, the CDR3 is TGCGCCAGCGGCACCGGGACTCAAGAGACCCAGTACTTC. Its protein product is CASGTGTQETQYF.

The V call is TRBV2, the J call TRBJ1-5; tentatively, D is TRBD1 (5 bases). Germline lookup yields CDR1 SNHLY and CDR2 FYNNEI. The CDR3 length is 16 residues. Trimming stripped 5 bases from V and 2 bases from J, with 16 bases between. The CDR3 here is CASSPRGRGGNQPQHF. The DNA for the CDR3 is TGTGCCAGCAGTCCCCGGGGGAGAGGCGGCAATCAGCCCCAGCATTTT.

This chain uses TRBV30 with TRBJ2-7, with a weak D call TRBD1 (6 bases). V lost 0 bases, J lost 2 bases, and 11 bases lay in between. Germline-derived CDR1 and CDR2 are GTSNPN and SVGIG (reference sequence). The length of the CDR3 is 14 residues. The CDR3 coding sequence is TGTGCCTGGAGTGTGAAGGACAGAGCCTACGAGCAGTACTTC. It translates to CAWSVKDRAYEQYF.

The chain is built from TRBV5-1 and TRBJ1-1; perhaps TRBD1 as D (5 bases). V was shortened by 5 bases and J by 0 bases, with 11 bases between the two germline ends. The CDR3 runs to 14 residues. CDR1 and CDR2 (germline): SGHRS, YFSETQ. CDR3 residues: CASRRGPVNTEAFF. In nucleotides, the CDR3 is TGCGCCAGCAGACGGGGACCGGTGAACACTGAAGCTTTCTTT.

Worth noting for this clone: A read error may account for a junction end that differs from germline. V and J are TRBV20-1 and TRBJ1-3; no definite D call. The CDR3 totals 11 residues. Germline V gives CDR1 DFQATT, CDR2 SNEGSKA (reference sequence). As DNA, the CDR3 is TGCAGTGCTAGGCTTGGAGACACCATATATTTT. Protein: CSARLGDTIYF.

The gene calls are TRBV5-1 and TRBJ2-1, with D uncertain. From germline, CDR1 is SGHRS and CDR2 YFSETQ. V dropped 6 bases and J dropped 7 bases, with 14 bases sitting between them. The CDR3 runs to 13 residues. Here the CDR3 reads CASNTKGGNEQFF. CDR3 DNA sequence: TGCGCCAGCAACACGAAAGGCGGTAATGAGCAGTTCTTC.

The sample holds a few counts of this clone. This chain uses TRBV2 with TRBJ2-7, with D tentatively TRBD2 (5 bases). Germline CDR1 and CDR2: SNHLY and FYNNEI. The CDR3 runs 14 residues. The germline V and J ends were trimmed by 2 bases and 0 bases, with 8 bases remaining between them. The CDR3 coding sequence is TGTGCCAGCAGTGAACGACGGGACTCCTACGAGCAGTACTTC. Translation: CASSERRDSYEQYF.

The V call is TRBV2, the J call TRBJ2-3, with unresolved D. Per the germline V gene, CDR1 is SNHLY and CDR2 is FYNNEI. There are 14 residues in the CDR3. The V end was cut by 3 bases, the J end by 4 bases, with 11 bases between. This CDR3 is CASSESRQADTQYF. In nucleotides, the CDR3 is TGTGCCAGCAGTGAGTCCAGGCAGGCAGATACGCAGTATTTT.

The chain carries TRBV10-3 and TRBJ2-7, with D perhaps matching TRBD1 (5 bases). The CDR3 spans 14 residues. Germline V gene data show CDR1 as ENHRY and CDR2 as SYGVKD. V dropped 3 bases and J dropped 3 bases, with 12 bases sitting between them. Here the CDR3 DNA reads TGTGCCATCAGTGAAGGGGCAGGGATCTACGAGCAGTACTTC. Translating it yields CAISEGAGIYEQYF.

The CDR3 region has the DNA TGTGCCAGCAGCTTGAGCGTTGAGACCCAGTACTTC. The encoded protein is CASSLSVETQYF. The chain employs TRBV5-5 and TRBJ2-5; D unclear. V was trimmed by 1 base and J by 5 bases, leaving 6 bases between them. This CDR3 comprises 12 residues. Germline-derived CDR1 and CDR2 are SGHKS and YYEKEE (reference sequence).

The table lists this clone with a few counts. The chain joins TRBV2 to TRBJ2-7; 7 bases line up with TRBD2. V was clipped by 6 bases and J by 2 bases; unmatched bases: 7. The length of the CDR3 is 14 residues. The germline V gene encodes CDR1 SNHLY and CDR2 FYNNEI. As DNA, the CDR3 is TGTGCCAGCAGGCCTAGCGGATTTCCCTACGAGCAGTACTTC. Protein sequence: CASRPSGFPYEQYF.

V is TRBV30 and J is TRBJ2-1, with a possible D match to TRBD2 (6 bases). The CDR3 runs to 15 residues. V was clipped by 4 bases and J by 5 bases, with 18 bases between them. Germline CDR1 is GTSNPN and CDR2 is SVGIG (reference sequence). The DNA for the CDR3 is TGTGCCTGGAATCGGGGACTCGTCAACCACAATGAGCAGTTCTTC. Its translation: CAWNRGLVNHNEQFF.

The rearrangement joins TRBV29-1 to TRBJ2-3; the match to TRBD2 covers 12 bases. V shed 1 base and J 3 bases; nucleotides not matched to a gene: 2. The length of the CDR3 is 15 residues. Germline V gene data show CDR1 as SQVTM and CDR2 as ANQGSEA. CDR3 residues: CSVEGTSGKTDTQYF. CDR3 nucleotide sequence: TGCAGCGTTGAAGGGACTAGCGGGAAAACAGATACGCAGTATTTT.

The chain employs TRBV30 and TRBJ1-2; 7 nucleotides line up with TRBD1. CDR3 length: 13 amino acids. The V gene end was trimmed by 4 bases and the J gene end by 6 bases; junction bases not matched to a gene: 8. Germline CDR1 and CDR2: GTSNPN and SVGIG (reference sequence). The CDR3 is CAWTYRGLDGYTF. CDR3 in DNA: TGTGCCTGGACCTACAGGGGTTTAGATGGCTACACCTTC.

The chain joins TRBV5-1 to TRBJ2-1; 9 bases map to TRBD2. Trimming cost V 2 bases and J 8 bases; bases outside gene matches: 5. CDR3 length: 14 residues. Germline loops: CDR1 SGHRS, CDR2 YFSETQ. CDR3 sequence reads: CASSFLAGEDEQFF. As DNA, the CDR3 is TGCGCCAGCAGCTTCTTAGCGGGAGAGGATGAGCAGTTCTTC.